The 32 T cell receptor beta chains given below trace back to one sample, sequenced in a study of radiotherapy plus CTLA-4 blockade in lung cancer. Clones were sequenced by immunoSEQ multiplex PCR, and TCRdb holds only the in-frame ones, with some missing. The top ten clones hold around a sixth of a sample with 40,000 to 55,000 clones, about 88% of them seen once. The source was peripheral blood, collected from a patient treated with radiotherapy plus ipilimumab. These receptors were collected from a human donor with non-small cell lung cancer that progressed on radiotherapy plus ipilimumab. Some clones in this sample may be carry-over from other donors' samples.

The chain employs TRBV9 and TRBJ2-5; TRBD1 matches 9 bases. In germline, CDR1 is SGDLS, CDR2 YYNGEE. The CDR3 spans 15 residues. The V segment lost 0 bases and the J segment 5 bases; nucleotides outside the gene matches: 5. CDR3 residues: CASSVGRQGEETQYF. DNA of the CDR3: TGTGCCAGCAGCGTAGGGAGACAGGGGGAGGAGACCCAGTACTTC. The whole variable domain, remainder taken from reference TRBV9 and TRBJ2-5, is DSGVTQTPKHLITATGQRVTLRCSPRSGDLSVYWYQQSLDQGLQFLIQYYNGEERAKGNILERFSAQQFPDLHSELNLSSLELGDSALYFCASSVGRQGEETQYFGPGTRLLVL.

The chain is built from TRBV6-5 and TRBJ2-5; D might be TRBD2 (6 bases). CDR3 length equals 14 residues. CDR1 is MNHEY and CDR2 is SVGAGI in the germline V gene. Trimming cost V 2 bases and J 5 bases, with 12 bases left between them. In DNA, the CDR3 is TGTGCCAGCAGTTACACGGGAGTGGTGGAGACCCAGTACTTC. Its translation is CASSYTGVVETQYF.

The rearrangement uses TRBV6-1 and TRBJ1-4; D might be TRBD1 (6 bases). This CDR3 comprises 17 residues. Germline assignment: CDR1 MNHNS and CDR2 SASEGT. Deletions cut 4 bases from V and 8 bases from J, with 23 bases between. This chain's CDR3 is CASSAPGHPQRGEKLFF. The CDR3 DNA is TGTGCCAGCAGTGCCCCGGGACACCCCCAACGGGGAGAAAAACTGTTTTTT.

The sample holds one count of this clone. This chain connects TRBV11-3 to TRBJ2-7; TRBD2 aligns across 9 bases. The CDR3 runs 13 residues. The junction had 6 bases not matched to a gene; V was cut back by 5 bases and J by 7 bases. In germline, CDR1 is SGHNT, CDR2 YENEEA. The DNA of the CDR3 is TGTGCCAGCAGCCCCTCGGCGGGAGGGGAGCAGTACTTC. Its protein product is CASSPSAGGEQYF. The entire variable domain, with the rest obtained from reference TRBV11-3 and TRBJ2-7, is as follows: EAGVVQSPRYKIIEKKQPVAFWCNPISGHNTLYWYLQNLGQGPELLIRYENEEAVDDSQLPKDRFSAERLKGVDSTLKIQPAELGDSAVYLCASSPSAGGEQYFGPGTRLTVT.

This sequence joins TRBV4-1 and TRBJ2-2; 13 positions match TRBD2. The V gene's germline CDR1 is MGHRA and CDR2 YSYEKL. The CDR3 contains 16 residues. The ends lost 1 base at V and 5 bases at J; junction bases unmatched: 1. CDR3 residues: CASSQATSGRTGELFF. CDR3 in DNA: TGCGCCAGCAGCCAAGCGACTAGCGGGAGGACCGGGGAGCTGTTTTTT.

CDR3 bases: TGTGCCATCAGTGATACAGGGGTAGGAGGAAACACCATATATTTT. As protein: CAISDTGVGGNTIYF. This sequence joins TRBV10-3 and TRBJ1-3; the match to TRBD1 covers 7 bases. This CDR3 spans 15 amino acids. Germline CDR1 and CDR2: ENHRY and SYGVKD. V lost 3 bases and J lost 4; bases outside the gene matches: 6.

This chain links TRBV5-4 with TRBJ1-2; 7 bases line up with TRBD1. Germline-derived CDR1 and CDR2 are SGHNT and YYREEE (reference sequence). With 4 bases clipped from V and 7 bases from J, the junction kept 4 bases outside the gene matches. This CDR3 is built from 12 residues. CDR3 loop: CASSLDRAGYTF. In nucleotides, the CDR3 is TGTGCCAGCAGCCTCGACAGGGCTGGCTACACCTTC.

The chain uses TRBV4-3 and TRBJ2-4; possible D gene TRBD2, 7 bases. Germline CDR1 and CDR2: LGHNA and YSLEER. CDR3 length: 14 amino acids. Trimming left V 0 bases short and J 9 bases short, with 12 bases between. CDR3 amino acids: CASSQEGGAGIQYF. The CDR3 DNA follows: TGCGCCAGCAGCCAAGAAGGGGGGGCAGGCATTCAGTACTTC.

This rearrangement joins TRBV10-1 to TRBJ2-2; 9 bases are shared with TRBD2. The CDR3 sequence is 14 residues long. Germline V gives CDR1 WNHNN, CDR2 SYGVQD (reference sequence). The trim removed 2 bases at V and 10 bases at J, leaving 5 bases unmatched. The CDR3 loop is CASSESGGLEELFF. The CDR3 region has the DNA TGCGCCAGCAGTGAGAGCGGGGGGCTTGAGGAGCTGTTTTTT.

This chain links TRBV28 with TRBJ1-4; D remains unclear. This CDR3 spans 13 amino acids. Germline values: CDR1 MDHEN, CDR2 SYDVKM. The ends were cut back, 7 bases at V and 5 bases at J, with 11 bases in the middle. CDR3 nucleotides: TGTGCCAGCACCAGGTCGGTCAATGAAAAACTGTTTTTT. It is translated as CASTRSVNEKLFF.

This chain uses TRBV6-6 with TRBJ2-1, with D perhaps TRBD2 (5 bases). This CDR3 is 15 amino acids long. CDR1 and CDR2 (germline): MNHNY, SVGAGI (reference sequence). V lost 2 bases, J lost 0 bases, and 8 bases lay in between. CDR3 protein: CASSYSGSSYNEQFF. The CDR3 bases are TGTGCCAGCAGTTACAGTGGGAGCTCCTACAATGAGCAGTTCTTC.

The chain couples TRBV4-2 to TRBJ2-7; 9 nucleotides align to TRBD2. This CDR3 is built from 16 residues. Trimming cost V 2 bases and J 4 bases; bases outside gene matches: 9. CDR1 and CDR2 from the germline V gene are LGHNA and YNFKEQ. This CDR3 is CASSQFLLAGGYEQYF. CDR3 sequence (DNA): TGTGCCAGCAGCCAATTCCTACTGGCGGGAGGGTACGAGCAGTACTTC.

Written as DNA, the CDR3 is TGTGCCGGACTAGAGGGCGGGGAGCTGTTTTTT. Residues: CAGLEGGELFF. The chain carries TRBV7-8 and TRBJ2-2; TRBD2 aligns across 7 bases. Losses at the gene ends were 11 bases for V and 7 bases for J; bases not matched to a gene: 4. This CDR3 is built from 11 residues. Germline assignment: CDR1 SGHVS and CDR2 FQNEAQ.

The chain employs TRBV7-2 and TRBJ2-7, with D hard to call. Trimming stripped 3 bases from V and 4 bases from J, with 7 bases between. Germline assignment: CDR1 SGHTA and CDR2 FQGNSA. This CDR3 spans 12 amino acids. CDR3 region: CASSFSGYEQYF. The DNA for the CDR3 is TGTGCCAGCAGCTTCTCAGGATACGAGCAGTACTTC.

The genes are TRBV7-2 and TRBJ1-3; maybe TRBD1 (5 bases). V lost 11 bases and J lost 4, with 9 bases in between. The CDR3 loop spans 11 amino acids. Germline V lookup: CDR1 SGHTA, CDR2 FQGNSA. The CDR3 DNA is TGTGCCTGTCGGACAGGAAACACCATATATTTT. This translates into CACRTGNTIYF.

The chain couples TRBV23-1 to TRBJ1-1; 7 positions agree with TRBD1. TRBV23-1 is filed as an ORF, its function uncertain. The V gene end was trimmed by 4 bases and the J gene end by 3 bases; junction bases not matched to a gene: 14. The CDR3 contains 17 residues. The CDR3 sequence: CASSLPDRIEGDTEAFF. CDR3 DNA: TGCGCCAGCAGTCTTCCGGACAGGATCGAAGGGGACACTGAAGCTTTCTTT.

The genes are TRBV9 and TRBJ2-3; 8 bases agree with TRBD2. CDR3 length: 15 residues. Per germline, CDR1 SGDLS and CDR2 YYNGEE. V shed 2 bases, J shed 1 base, and the junction held 3 bases outside the gene matches. The CDR3 DNA sequence: TGTGCCAGCAGCGTCTCAGCGGGGGGCACAGATACGCAGTATTTT. Its protein product is CASSVSAGGTDTQYF.

The chain recombines TRBV14 with TRBJ2-6; possible D gene TRBD2, 5 bases. V lost 2 bases to trimming and J lost 2 bases, with 7 bases between them. Germline loops: CDR1 SGHDN, CDR2 FVKESK. The CDR3 loop spans 15 amino acids. CDR3 residues: CASSQFGTGANVLTF. The CDR3 nucleotides are TGTGCCAGCAGCCAATTCGGGACTGGGGCCAACGTCCTGACTTTC.

This clone has just a few counts. V usage is TRBV6-5 and J usage is TRBJ2-7; 11 bases map to TRBD2. CDR3 size: 14 residues. Germline V gene sequence: CDR1 MNHEY, CDR2 SVGAGI. The V and J ends lost 6 bases and 7 bases, in that order; junction bases with no gene match: 8. The CDR3 DNA reads as TGTGCCAGCAGGGTGACTAGCGGGGCGTGGGAGCAGTACTTC. Translating it yields CASRVTSGAWEQYF.

This clone appeared a single time. V and J are TRBV6-5 and TRBJ2-7; the match to TRBD1 covers 9 bases. V lost 6 bases to trimming and J lost 6 bases; unmatched junction nucleotides: 0. This CDR3 region has 11 residues. Germline lookup yields CDR1 MNHEY and CDR2 SVGAGI. As DNA, the CDR3 is TGTGCCAGCAGGACAGGGGGCGAGCAGTACTTC. This translates into CASRTGGEQYF.

The chain couples TRBV5-4 to TRBJ2-5; D remains ambiguous. The V end was cut by 1 base, the J end by 0 bases, with 7 bases between. The CDR3 contains 14 residues. Germline CDR1 SGHNT, CDR2 YYREEE (reference sequence). The CDR3 DNA sequence: TGTGCCAGCAGCTTGTCCAGGTACCAAGAGACCCAGTACTTC. Amino acid sequence: CASSLSRYQETQYF.

The V and J genes are TRBV5-1 and TRBJ1-2; 12 bases agree with TRBD1. Per germline, CDR1 SGHRS and CDR2 YFSETQ. The CDR3 is made up of 15 amino acids. J gave up 6 bases and V 0 bases, and 3 bases lay outside the gene matches. Written as DNA, the CDR3 is TGCGCCAGCAGCTTGGAAGGGACAGGGGGCGATGGCTACACCTTC. This codes for CASSLEGTGGDGYTF.

The rearrangement links TRBV28 to TRBJ2-5, with D uncertain. V was cut by 6 bases and J by 3 bases, with 8 bases left in between. Germline V CDR1 and CDR2: MDHEN, SYDVKM. There are 12 residues in the CDR3. Here the CDR3 DNA reads TGTGCCAGCAGCCTACTAAAAGAGACCCAGTACTTC. Translated: CASSLLKETQYF.

This clone was detected once. The chain joins TRBV6-5 to TRBJ2-2, with D uncertain. The CDR3 loop spans 15 amino acids. Germline V gene data show CDR1 as MNHEY and CDR2 as SVGAGI. V lost 2 bases and J 0 bases, leaving 7 bases between the germline ends. The CDR3 sequence: CASSYGQPNTGELFF. In DNA form, the CDR3 reads TGTGCCAGCAGTTACGGGCAACCGAACACCGGGGAGCTGTTTTTT.

Here the CDR3 reads CASSQGLGVGAWTPAEQFF. The CDR3, as DNA: TGCGCCAGCAGCCAAGGCCTGGGAGTGGGGGCCTGGACTCCCGCTGAGCAGTTCTTC. This sequence joins TRBV4-3 and TRBJ2-1; TRBD1 is a possible D gene (6 bases). Germline assignment: CDR1 LGHNA and CDR2 YSLEER. Trimming left V 1 base short and J 9 bases short, with 28 bases between. This CDR3 contains 19 residues.

This chain links TRBV18 with TRBJ1-6, with 10 bases fitting TRBD1. V gave up 3 bases and J gave up 10 bases; unmatched junction bases: 3. CDR1 is KGHSH, CDR2 LQKENI, per germline. The CDR3 runs 14 residues. In nucleotides, the CDR3 is TGTGCCAGCTCACCCGGACAGGGGGTATCACCCCTCCACTTT. Translating gives CASSPGQGVSPLHF. Full variable domain (remainder filled in from reference TRBV18 and TRBJ1-6): NAGVMQNPRHLVRRRGQEARLRCSPMKGHSHVYWYRQLPEEGLKFMVYLQKENIIDESGMPKERFSAEFPKEGPSILRIQQVVRGDSAAYFCASSPGQGVSPLHFGNGTRLTVT.

V usage is TRBV7-3 and J usage is TRBJ1-6, with TRBD1 matching over 7 bases. This CDR3 comprises 16 residues. Trimming at V came to 6 bases and at J to 10 bases, leaving 15 bases not matched to a gene. The germline V gene has CDR1 SGHTA and CDR2 FQGTGA. CDR3 coding DNA: TGTGCCAGCAGTCGCTATGACAGGGCTTTAGGGTCACCCCTCCACTTT. Translating gives CASSRYDRALGSPLHF.

The V and J genes are TRBV5-1 and TRBJ2-2; D unresolved. Trimming took off 4 bases at V and 2 bases at J, with 12 bases between the two ends. Looked up from germline, CDR1 is SGHRS and CDR2 is YFSETQ. The CDR3 covers 15 residues. CDR3 DNA: TGCGCCAGCAGCAGACTCCAAGCTAACACCGGGGAGCTGTTTTTT. Its translation: CASSRLQANTGELFF.

The chain uses TRBV2 and TRBJ1-1; 7 bases are a match to TRBD1. V lost 6 bases, J lost 5 bases, and 6 bases stayed unmatched. Germline V lookup: CDR1 SNHLY, CDR2 FYNNEI. This CDR3 is built from 13 residues. CDR3 sequence (DNA): TGTGCCAGCAGGGGACAACAGGGGACTGAAGCTTTCTTT. It codes for CASRGQQGTEAFF.

The chain joins TRBV12-5 to TRBJ2-5; tentative D call: TRBD2 (6 bases). The length of the CDR3 is 13 residues. Germline V gene sequence: CDR1 LGHNT, CDR2 FRNRAP. V lost 6 bases and J lost 1, with 9 bases in between. The CDR3 DNA follows: TGTGCTAGTGGGGCGGGAACCCAAGAGACCCAGTACTTC. Its protein is CASGAGTQETQYF.

The chain recombines TRBV10-2 with TRBJ1-2; D not resolved. The CDR3 runs to 12 residues. Trimming shortened V by 8 bases and J by 2 bases, and 9 bases separated the two germline ends. In germline, CDR1 is WSHSY, CDR2 SAAADI. CDR3 sequence (DNA): TGCGCCAGCGGTCCGGGGAACTATGGCTACACCTTC. Translating it yields CASGPGNYGYTF.

The genes are TRBV19 and TRBJ2-7, with TRBD2 identical over 10 bases. V shed 3 bases and J 2 bases; nucleotides not matched to a gene: 10. This CDR3 spans 17 amino acids. Per the germline V gene, CDR1 is LNHDA and CDR2 is SQIVND (reference sequence). CDR3 sequence: CASSIGRTSGKTYEQYF. The CDR3 nucleotides read TGTGCCAGTAGTATTGGGCGGACTAGCGGTAAAACCTACGAGCAGTACTTC.